Below are 16 T cell receptor beta chains sequenced from a single sample in a study of blood T cell repertoires in COVID-19. Repertoires were generated with immunoSEQ multiplex PCR, while TCRdb's copy carries only in-frame clones and drops some. The table records 200,000 to 250,000 clones, under 90% of them present only once. The sequenced material came from PBMCs or T cells enriched from blood (not recorded which). These receptors all come from a man aged 60 to 75 who had recovered from COVID-19.

This chain joins TRBV11-2 and TRBJ2-3, with 7 bases aligning to TRBD1. The germline gives CDR1 SGHAT, CDR2 FQNNGV. Trimming removed 5 bases from V and 7 bases from J; junction bases left unmatched: 3. The CDR3 contains 12 residues. The CDR3 here is CASSPGQNTQYF. As DNA, the CDR3 is TGTGCCAGCAGCCCGGGACAGAATACGCAGTATTTT.

This clone was detected once. This chain joins TRBV29-1 and TRBJ1-2; 11 bases agree with TRBD1. The CDR3 consists of 14 residues. Trimming cost V 0 bases and J 8 bases; bases outside gene matches: 5. Germline V gives CDR1 SQVTM, CDR2 ANQGSEA. CDR3 region: CSVEEDRGLKGYTF. The CDR3 DNA follows: TGCAGCGTTGAAGAGGACAGGGGGCTGAAGGGCTACACCTTC.

The J gene is TRBJ1-1, the V gene TRBV7-9; D remains ambiguous. Trimming removed 5 bases from V and 1 base from J, with 17 bases in between. This CDR3 comprises 16 residues. The germline gives CDR1 SEHNR, CDR2 FQNEAQ (reference sequence). The CDR3 region has the DNA TGTGCCAGCAGCCCCCGGGAGGGCCTTACGAACACTGAAGCTTTCTTT. It yields the protein CASSPREGLTNTEAFF. Full variable domain (rest looked up from reference TRBV7-9 and TRBJ1-1): DTGVSQNPRHKITKRGQNVTFRCDPISEHNRLYWYRQTLGQGPEFLTYFQNEAQLEKSRLLSDRFSAERPKGSFSTLEIQRTEQGDSAMYLCASSPREGLTNTEAFFGQGTRLTVV.

The chain combines TRBV6-5 with TRBJ1-3; maybe TRBD1 (6 bases). The CDR3 totals 15 residues. The V and J ends lost 6 bases and 0 bases respectively, with 12 bases between them. Germline-derived CDR1 and CDR2 are MNHEY and SVGAGI. The CDR3 sequence: CASSLQGTSGNTIYF. In DNA, the CDR3 is TGTGCCAGCAGCCTACAGGGCACCTCTGGAAACACCATATATTTT.

V gene TRBV4-3 combines with J gene TRBJ2-7; 8 bases fit TRBD1. This CDR3 has 17 residues. From germline, CDR1 is LGHNA and CDR2 YSLEER. Trimming at V came to 3 bases and at J to 0 bases, leaving 10 bases not matched to a gene. CDR3 coding DNA: TGCGCCAGCAGCCAGATCCTCGACAGGGGCAACTCCTACGAGCAGTACTTC. This gives the protein CASSQILDRGNSYEQYF.

The CDR3 here is CASSLDRTNTEAFF. CDR3 nucleotide sequence: TGTGCCAGCAGCCTCGACAGGACCAACACTGAAGCTTTCTTT. The chain employs TRBV3-1 (or the pseudogene TRBV3-2) and TRBJ1-1; TRBD1 is a possible D gene (6 bases). CDR1 LGHDT and CDR2 YNNKEL come from the germline V gene (reference sequence). There are 14 residues in the CDR3. V shed 4 bases and J shed 2 bases, with 11 bases lying between them.

The gene calls are TRBV7-9 and TRBJ2-5; the match to TRBD2 covers 9 bases. The V segment lost 5 bases and the J segment 4 bases; nucleotides outside the gene matches: 11. The CDR3 consists of 16 residues. Germline V gene lookup returns CDR1 SEHNR and CDR2 FQNEAQ (reference sequence). The CDR3, as DNA: TGTGCCAGCAGCGTTACCGGGACTAGCCCCGGAGAGACCCAGTACTTC. It specifies CASSVTGTSPGETQYF.

The chain recombines TRBV19 with TRBJ2-1, with unresolved D. The CDR3 length is 13 residues. The germline V gene encodes CDR1 LNHDA and CDR2 SQIVND (reference sequence). V gave up 5 bases and J gave up 8 bases, with 13 bases separating them. The CDR3 reads CASSPPPGDEQFF. In DNA form, the CDR3 reads TGTGCCAGTAGTCCCCCTCCAGGTGATGAGCAGTTCTTC.

The chain couples TRBV7-9 to TRBJ2-1; D remains unclear. The germline gives CDR1 SEHNR, CDR2 FQNEAQ (reference sequence). Trimming removed 0 bases at V and 7 bases at J, with 10 bases between. The CDR3 is 14 residues long. CDR3 nucleotide sequence: TGTGCCAGCAGCTTAGCGGCATGGTCGAATGAGCAGTTCTTC. Amino acids: CASSLAAWSNEQFF.

The J gene is TRBJ2-5, the V gene TRBV7-9, with TRBD2 identical over 9 bases. This CDR3 region has 16 residues. Germline V gene data show CDR1 as SEHNR and CDR2 as FQNEAQ (reference sequence). V shed 1 base and J 5 bases; nucleotides not matched to a gene: 8. The CDR3 coding sequence is TGTGCCAGCAGCTTAGATGTGGCGGGGGGGCCCGAGACCCAGTACTTC. Translated: CASSLDVAGGPETQYF.

The rearrangement joins TRBV18 to TRBJ1-4; a possible D gene is TRBD1 (5 bases). Germline V gene lookup returns CDR1 KGHSH and CDR2 LQKENI. V lost 5 bases and J 3 bases, leaving 7 bases between the germline ends. The CDR3 has 13 residues. The CDR3 nucleotides are TGTGCCAGCTCAAGGGACTCTAATGAAAAACTGTTTTTT. This codes for CASSRDSNEKLFF.

This sequence joins TRBV19 and TRBJ1-1, with 9 bases that match TRBD1. V shed 7 bases, J shed 3 bases, and the junction held 3 bases outside the gene matches. Germline V lookup: CDR1 LNHDA, CDR2 SQIVND (reference sequence). The CDR3 is 13 residues long. The CDR3 bases are TGTGCCAGTACAGACAGGGGGTACACTGAAGCTTTCTTT. Encoded protein: CASTDRGYTEAFF. The full variable domain, with the rest looked up from reference TRBV19 and TRBJ1-1, is DGGITQSPKYLFRKEGQNVTLSCEQNLNHDAMYWYRQDPGQGLRLIYYSQIVNDFQKGDIAEGYSVSREKKESFPLTVTSAQKNPTAFYLCASTDRGYTEAFFGQGTRLTVV.

The chain couples TRBV27 to TRBJ1-6; D uncertain. CDR1 is MNHEY and CDR2 is SMNVEV in the germline V gene (reference sequence). This CDR3 is built from 17 residues. Deletions cut 0 bases from V and 0 bases from J, with 9 bases between. CDR3 DNA sequence: TGTGCCAGCAGTTTATCGATGCGGAGCTCCTATAATTCACCCCTCCACTTT. Protein product: CASSLSMRSSYNSPLHF.

The chain recombines TRBV24-1 with TRBJ1-1, with a tentative D call TRBD1 (6 bases). The germline V gene encodes CDR1 KGHDR and CDR2 SFDVKD. V was trimmed by 4 bases and J by 5 bases, leaving 10 bases between them. This CDR3 has 13 amino acids. CDR3 protein: CATSENRETEAFF. The CDR3 nucleotides are TGTGCCACCAGTGAAAACAGGGAGACTGAAGCTTTCTTT.

The chain employs TRBV24-1 and TRBJ2-2, with D maybe TRBD2 (5 bases). Germline CDR1 and CDR2: KGHDR and SFDVKD. The CDR3 totals 15 residues. The ends were cut back, 0 bases at V and 4 bases at J, with 8 bases in the middle. This chain's CDR3 is CATSDLTGITGELFF. The CDR3 nucleotides are TGTGCCACCAGTGATTTGACCGGGATCACCGGGGAGCTGTTTTTT.

The CDR3 sequence is CASSINRVLSNQPQHF. CDR3 sequence (DNA): TGTGCCAGCAGCATAAACAGGGTTCTGAGCAATCAGCCCCAGCATTTT. This sequence joins TRBV5-6 and TRBJ1-5; D perhaps matches TRBD1 (6 bases). The germline CDR1 and CDR2 sequences are SGHDT and YYEEEE. This CDR3 contains 16 residues. The V and J ends lost 4 bases and 1 base respectively, with 15 bases between them.